The entry that follows covers one TCR beta chain sequence. Its antigen remains unknown. With 60 Vbeta and 13 Jbeta primers, the PCR was carried out. Produced via immunoSEQ multiplex PCR; TCRdb's table is partial and in-frame only. In the table there are around 230,000 clones, around 80% of which are singletons. Trimming removed 1 base at V and 4 bases at J, with 16 bases between. This CDR3 spans 16 amino acids. From germline, CDR1 is GTSNPN and CDR2 SVGIG (reference sequence). This sample was included in a study of cytomegalovirus exposure and HLA in healthy donors. Study-level points and caveats: Investigators reported 150 to 200 TCR beta chains as tied to cytomegalovirus.

The rearrangement joins TRBV30 to TRBJ1-4; possibly TRBD1 for D (6 bases). This TCR came from a boy younger than 18 in good health and CMV-seronegative. The sample consisted of PBMCs. The CDR3 spells CAWSGTAQGINEKLFF. As DNA, the CDR3 is TGTGCCTGGAGTGGGACAGCCCAGGGGATTAATGAAAAACTGTTTTTT.